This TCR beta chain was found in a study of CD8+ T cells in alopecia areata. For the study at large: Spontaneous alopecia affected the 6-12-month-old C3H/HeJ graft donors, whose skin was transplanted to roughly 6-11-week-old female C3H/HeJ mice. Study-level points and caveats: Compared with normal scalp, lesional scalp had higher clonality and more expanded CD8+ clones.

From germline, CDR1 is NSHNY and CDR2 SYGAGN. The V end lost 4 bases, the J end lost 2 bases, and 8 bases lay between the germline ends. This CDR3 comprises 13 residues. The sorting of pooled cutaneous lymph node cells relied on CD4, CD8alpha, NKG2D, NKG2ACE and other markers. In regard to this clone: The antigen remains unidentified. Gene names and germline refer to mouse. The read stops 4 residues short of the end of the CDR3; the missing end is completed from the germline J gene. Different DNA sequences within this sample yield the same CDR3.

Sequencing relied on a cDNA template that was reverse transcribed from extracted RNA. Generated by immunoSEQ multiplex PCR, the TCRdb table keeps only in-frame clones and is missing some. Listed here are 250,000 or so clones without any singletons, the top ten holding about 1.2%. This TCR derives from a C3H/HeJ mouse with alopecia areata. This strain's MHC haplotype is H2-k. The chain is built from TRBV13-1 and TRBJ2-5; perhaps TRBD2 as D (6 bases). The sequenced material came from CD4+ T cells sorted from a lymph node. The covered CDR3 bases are TGTGCCAGCAGTCTGGGGTTCCAAGAC. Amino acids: CASSLGFQD. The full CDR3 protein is CASSLGFQDTQYF.